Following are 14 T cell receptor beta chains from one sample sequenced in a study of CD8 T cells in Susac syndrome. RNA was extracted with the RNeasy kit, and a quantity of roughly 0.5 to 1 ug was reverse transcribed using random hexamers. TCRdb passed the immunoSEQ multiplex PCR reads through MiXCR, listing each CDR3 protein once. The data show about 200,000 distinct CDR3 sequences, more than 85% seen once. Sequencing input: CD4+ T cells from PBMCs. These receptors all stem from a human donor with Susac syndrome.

The CDR3 nucleotides are TGTGCCAGCAGTACGACTGCTAATCTGAACACTGAAGCTTTCTTT. Protein: CASSTTANLNTEAFF. This chain uses TRBV27 with TRBJ1-1; no reliable D call. V was cut by 5 bases and J by 0 bases, with 13 bases left in between. Germline-derived CDR1 and CDR2 are MNHEY and SMNVEV (reference sequence). The CDR3 length is 15 residues.

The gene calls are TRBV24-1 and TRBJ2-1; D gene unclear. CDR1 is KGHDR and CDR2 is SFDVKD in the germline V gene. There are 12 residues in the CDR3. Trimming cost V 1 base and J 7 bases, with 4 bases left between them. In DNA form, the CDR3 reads TGTGCCACCAGTGATTTTGGGAATGAGCAGTTCTTC. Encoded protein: CATSDFGNEQFF.

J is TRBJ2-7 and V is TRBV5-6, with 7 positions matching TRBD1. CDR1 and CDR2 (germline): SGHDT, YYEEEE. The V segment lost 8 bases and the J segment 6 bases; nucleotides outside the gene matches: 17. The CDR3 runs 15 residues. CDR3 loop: CASHLRDRSTGEQYF. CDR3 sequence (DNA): TGTGCCAGTCATCTCCGGGACAGAAGTACGGGCGAGCAGTACTTC.

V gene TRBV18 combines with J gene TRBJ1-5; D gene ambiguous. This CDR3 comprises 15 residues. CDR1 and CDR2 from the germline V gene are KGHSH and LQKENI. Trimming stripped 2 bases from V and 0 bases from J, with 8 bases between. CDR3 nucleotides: TGTGCCAGCTCACCAACAAATCCTAGCAATCAGCCCCAGCATTTT. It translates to CASSPTNPSNQPQHF.

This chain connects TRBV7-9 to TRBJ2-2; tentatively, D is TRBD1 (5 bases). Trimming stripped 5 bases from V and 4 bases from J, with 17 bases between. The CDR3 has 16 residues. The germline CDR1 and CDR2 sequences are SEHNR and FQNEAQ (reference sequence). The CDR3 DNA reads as TGTGCCAGCAGCCTCCCCGGTCAGGGTAGCACCGGGGAGCTGTTTTTT. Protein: CASSLPGQGSTGELFF.

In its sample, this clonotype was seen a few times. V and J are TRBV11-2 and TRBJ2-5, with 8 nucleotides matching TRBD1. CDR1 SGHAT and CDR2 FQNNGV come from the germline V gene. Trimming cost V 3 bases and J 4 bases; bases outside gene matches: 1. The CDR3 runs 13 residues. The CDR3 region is CASSFGQGETQYF. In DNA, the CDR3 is TGTGCCAGCAGCTTTGGACAGGGAGAGACCCAGTACTTC.

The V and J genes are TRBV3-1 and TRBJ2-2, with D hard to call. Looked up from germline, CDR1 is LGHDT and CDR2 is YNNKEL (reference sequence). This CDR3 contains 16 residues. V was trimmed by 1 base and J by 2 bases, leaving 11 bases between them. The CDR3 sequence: CASSQADRPNTGELFF. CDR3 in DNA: TGTGCCAGCAGCCAAGCTGATAGACCCAACACCGGGGAGCTGTTTTTT.

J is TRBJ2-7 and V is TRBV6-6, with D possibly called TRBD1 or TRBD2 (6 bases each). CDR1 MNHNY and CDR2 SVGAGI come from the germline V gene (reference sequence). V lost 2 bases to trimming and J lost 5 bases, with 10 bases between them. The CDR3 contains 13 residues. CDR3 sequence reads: CASSYRGRDEQYF. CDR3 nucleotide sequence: TGTGCCAGCAGTTACCGGGGGCGCGACGAGCAGTACTTC.

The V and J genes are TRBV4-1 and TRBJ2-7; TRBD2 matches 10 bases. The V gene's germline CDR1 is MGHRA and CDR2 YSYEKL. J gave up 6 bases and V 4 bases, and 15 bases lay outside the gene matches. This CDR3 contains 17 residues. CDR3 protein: CASSLGRTSGIGGEQYF. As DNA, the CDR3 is TGCGCCAGCAGCCTGGGGCGCACTAGCGGGATTGGGGGCGAGCAGTACTTC.

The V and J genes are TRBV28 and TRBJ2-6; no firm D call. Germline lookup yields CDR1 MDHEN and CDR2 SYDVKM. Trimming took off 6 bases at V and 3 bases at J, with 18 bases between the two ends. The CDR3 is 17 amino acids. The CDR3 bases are TGTGCCAGCAGACCCGCCGCAGGATTGAGTGGGGCCAACGTCCTGACTTTC. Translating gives CASRPAAGLSGANVLTF. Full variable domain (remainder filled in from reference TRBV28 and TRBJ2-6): DVKVTQSSRYLVKRTGEKVFLECVQDMDHENMFWYRQDPGLGLRLIYFSYDVKMKEKGDIPEGYSVSREKKERFSLILESASTNQTSMYLCASRPAAGLSGANVLTFGAGSRLTVL.

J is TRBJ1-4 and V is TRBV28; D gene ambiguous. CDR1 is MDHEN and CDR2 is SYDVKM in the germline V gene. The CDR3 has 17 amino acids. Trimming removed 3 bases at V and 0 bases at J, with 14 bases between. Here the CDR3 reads CASSFQQLPATNEKLFF. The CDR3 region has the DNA TGTGCCAGCAGTTTTCAGCAGCTTCCCGCAACTAATGAAAAACTGTTTTTT.

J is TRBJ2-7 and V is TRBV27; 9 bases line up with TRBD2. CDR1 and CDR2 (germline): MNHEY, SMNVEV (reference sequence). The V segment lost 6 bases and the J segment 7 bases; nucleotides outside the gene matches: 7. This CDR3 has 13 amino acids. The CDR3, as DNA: TGTGCCAGCAGCCCCAGGACTAGCGATGAGCAGTACTTC. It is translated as CASSPRTSDEQYF.

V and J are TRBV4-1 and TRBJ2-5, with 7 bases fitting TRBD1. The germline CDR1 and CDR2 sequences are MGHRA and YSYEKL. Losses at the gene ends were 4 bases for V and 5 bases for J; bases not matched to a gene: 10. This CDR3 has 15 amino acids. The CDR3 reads CASSPQGVVMETQYF. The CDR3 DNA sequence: TGCGCCAGCAGCCCCCAGGGGGTGGTAATGGAGACCCAGTACTTC.

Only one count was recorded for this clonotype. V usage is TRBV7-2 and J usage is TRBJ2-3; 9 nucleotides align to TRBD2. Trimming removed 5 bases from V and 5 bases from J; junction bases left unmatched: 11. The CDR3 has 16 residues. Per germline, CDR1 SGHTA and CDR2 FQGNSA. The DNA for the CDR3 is TGTGCCAGCAGCGGAGGGGGTAGCGGGAGTGGAGATACGCAGTATTTT. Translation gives CASSGGGSGSGDTQYF.